This T cell receptor (beta chain) was sequenced during a study of blood T cell repertoires in COVID-19. Trimming pared 7 bases from V and 6 bases from J, leaving 18 bases between. The CDR3 is made up of 13 amino acids. Germline V gene data show CDR1 as SQVTM and CDR2 as ANQGSEA. Measured with immunoSEQ multiplex PCR; TCRdb has only the in-frame clones, and not every one. Here the sample spans approximately 100,000 clones, roughly 89% being singletons. The receptor was derived from a human donor in a cohort sampled during active COVID-19. Sequencing input: peripheral blood. V gene TRBV29-1 combines with J gene TRBJ1-2, with D tentatively TRBD1 (5 bases). The CDR3 DNA follows: TGCAGCGCCGTGGTGGGGGGGGATCATGGCTACACCTTC. Translated, it gives CSAVVGGDHGYTF. Based on the CDR3 plus reference TRBV29-1 and TRBJ1-2, the full variable domain is SAVISQKPSRDICQRGTSLTIQCQVDSQVTMMFWYRQQPGQSLTLIATANQGSEATYESGFVIDKFPISRPNLTFSTLTVSNMSPEDSSIYLCSAVVGGDHGYTFGSGTRLTVV.